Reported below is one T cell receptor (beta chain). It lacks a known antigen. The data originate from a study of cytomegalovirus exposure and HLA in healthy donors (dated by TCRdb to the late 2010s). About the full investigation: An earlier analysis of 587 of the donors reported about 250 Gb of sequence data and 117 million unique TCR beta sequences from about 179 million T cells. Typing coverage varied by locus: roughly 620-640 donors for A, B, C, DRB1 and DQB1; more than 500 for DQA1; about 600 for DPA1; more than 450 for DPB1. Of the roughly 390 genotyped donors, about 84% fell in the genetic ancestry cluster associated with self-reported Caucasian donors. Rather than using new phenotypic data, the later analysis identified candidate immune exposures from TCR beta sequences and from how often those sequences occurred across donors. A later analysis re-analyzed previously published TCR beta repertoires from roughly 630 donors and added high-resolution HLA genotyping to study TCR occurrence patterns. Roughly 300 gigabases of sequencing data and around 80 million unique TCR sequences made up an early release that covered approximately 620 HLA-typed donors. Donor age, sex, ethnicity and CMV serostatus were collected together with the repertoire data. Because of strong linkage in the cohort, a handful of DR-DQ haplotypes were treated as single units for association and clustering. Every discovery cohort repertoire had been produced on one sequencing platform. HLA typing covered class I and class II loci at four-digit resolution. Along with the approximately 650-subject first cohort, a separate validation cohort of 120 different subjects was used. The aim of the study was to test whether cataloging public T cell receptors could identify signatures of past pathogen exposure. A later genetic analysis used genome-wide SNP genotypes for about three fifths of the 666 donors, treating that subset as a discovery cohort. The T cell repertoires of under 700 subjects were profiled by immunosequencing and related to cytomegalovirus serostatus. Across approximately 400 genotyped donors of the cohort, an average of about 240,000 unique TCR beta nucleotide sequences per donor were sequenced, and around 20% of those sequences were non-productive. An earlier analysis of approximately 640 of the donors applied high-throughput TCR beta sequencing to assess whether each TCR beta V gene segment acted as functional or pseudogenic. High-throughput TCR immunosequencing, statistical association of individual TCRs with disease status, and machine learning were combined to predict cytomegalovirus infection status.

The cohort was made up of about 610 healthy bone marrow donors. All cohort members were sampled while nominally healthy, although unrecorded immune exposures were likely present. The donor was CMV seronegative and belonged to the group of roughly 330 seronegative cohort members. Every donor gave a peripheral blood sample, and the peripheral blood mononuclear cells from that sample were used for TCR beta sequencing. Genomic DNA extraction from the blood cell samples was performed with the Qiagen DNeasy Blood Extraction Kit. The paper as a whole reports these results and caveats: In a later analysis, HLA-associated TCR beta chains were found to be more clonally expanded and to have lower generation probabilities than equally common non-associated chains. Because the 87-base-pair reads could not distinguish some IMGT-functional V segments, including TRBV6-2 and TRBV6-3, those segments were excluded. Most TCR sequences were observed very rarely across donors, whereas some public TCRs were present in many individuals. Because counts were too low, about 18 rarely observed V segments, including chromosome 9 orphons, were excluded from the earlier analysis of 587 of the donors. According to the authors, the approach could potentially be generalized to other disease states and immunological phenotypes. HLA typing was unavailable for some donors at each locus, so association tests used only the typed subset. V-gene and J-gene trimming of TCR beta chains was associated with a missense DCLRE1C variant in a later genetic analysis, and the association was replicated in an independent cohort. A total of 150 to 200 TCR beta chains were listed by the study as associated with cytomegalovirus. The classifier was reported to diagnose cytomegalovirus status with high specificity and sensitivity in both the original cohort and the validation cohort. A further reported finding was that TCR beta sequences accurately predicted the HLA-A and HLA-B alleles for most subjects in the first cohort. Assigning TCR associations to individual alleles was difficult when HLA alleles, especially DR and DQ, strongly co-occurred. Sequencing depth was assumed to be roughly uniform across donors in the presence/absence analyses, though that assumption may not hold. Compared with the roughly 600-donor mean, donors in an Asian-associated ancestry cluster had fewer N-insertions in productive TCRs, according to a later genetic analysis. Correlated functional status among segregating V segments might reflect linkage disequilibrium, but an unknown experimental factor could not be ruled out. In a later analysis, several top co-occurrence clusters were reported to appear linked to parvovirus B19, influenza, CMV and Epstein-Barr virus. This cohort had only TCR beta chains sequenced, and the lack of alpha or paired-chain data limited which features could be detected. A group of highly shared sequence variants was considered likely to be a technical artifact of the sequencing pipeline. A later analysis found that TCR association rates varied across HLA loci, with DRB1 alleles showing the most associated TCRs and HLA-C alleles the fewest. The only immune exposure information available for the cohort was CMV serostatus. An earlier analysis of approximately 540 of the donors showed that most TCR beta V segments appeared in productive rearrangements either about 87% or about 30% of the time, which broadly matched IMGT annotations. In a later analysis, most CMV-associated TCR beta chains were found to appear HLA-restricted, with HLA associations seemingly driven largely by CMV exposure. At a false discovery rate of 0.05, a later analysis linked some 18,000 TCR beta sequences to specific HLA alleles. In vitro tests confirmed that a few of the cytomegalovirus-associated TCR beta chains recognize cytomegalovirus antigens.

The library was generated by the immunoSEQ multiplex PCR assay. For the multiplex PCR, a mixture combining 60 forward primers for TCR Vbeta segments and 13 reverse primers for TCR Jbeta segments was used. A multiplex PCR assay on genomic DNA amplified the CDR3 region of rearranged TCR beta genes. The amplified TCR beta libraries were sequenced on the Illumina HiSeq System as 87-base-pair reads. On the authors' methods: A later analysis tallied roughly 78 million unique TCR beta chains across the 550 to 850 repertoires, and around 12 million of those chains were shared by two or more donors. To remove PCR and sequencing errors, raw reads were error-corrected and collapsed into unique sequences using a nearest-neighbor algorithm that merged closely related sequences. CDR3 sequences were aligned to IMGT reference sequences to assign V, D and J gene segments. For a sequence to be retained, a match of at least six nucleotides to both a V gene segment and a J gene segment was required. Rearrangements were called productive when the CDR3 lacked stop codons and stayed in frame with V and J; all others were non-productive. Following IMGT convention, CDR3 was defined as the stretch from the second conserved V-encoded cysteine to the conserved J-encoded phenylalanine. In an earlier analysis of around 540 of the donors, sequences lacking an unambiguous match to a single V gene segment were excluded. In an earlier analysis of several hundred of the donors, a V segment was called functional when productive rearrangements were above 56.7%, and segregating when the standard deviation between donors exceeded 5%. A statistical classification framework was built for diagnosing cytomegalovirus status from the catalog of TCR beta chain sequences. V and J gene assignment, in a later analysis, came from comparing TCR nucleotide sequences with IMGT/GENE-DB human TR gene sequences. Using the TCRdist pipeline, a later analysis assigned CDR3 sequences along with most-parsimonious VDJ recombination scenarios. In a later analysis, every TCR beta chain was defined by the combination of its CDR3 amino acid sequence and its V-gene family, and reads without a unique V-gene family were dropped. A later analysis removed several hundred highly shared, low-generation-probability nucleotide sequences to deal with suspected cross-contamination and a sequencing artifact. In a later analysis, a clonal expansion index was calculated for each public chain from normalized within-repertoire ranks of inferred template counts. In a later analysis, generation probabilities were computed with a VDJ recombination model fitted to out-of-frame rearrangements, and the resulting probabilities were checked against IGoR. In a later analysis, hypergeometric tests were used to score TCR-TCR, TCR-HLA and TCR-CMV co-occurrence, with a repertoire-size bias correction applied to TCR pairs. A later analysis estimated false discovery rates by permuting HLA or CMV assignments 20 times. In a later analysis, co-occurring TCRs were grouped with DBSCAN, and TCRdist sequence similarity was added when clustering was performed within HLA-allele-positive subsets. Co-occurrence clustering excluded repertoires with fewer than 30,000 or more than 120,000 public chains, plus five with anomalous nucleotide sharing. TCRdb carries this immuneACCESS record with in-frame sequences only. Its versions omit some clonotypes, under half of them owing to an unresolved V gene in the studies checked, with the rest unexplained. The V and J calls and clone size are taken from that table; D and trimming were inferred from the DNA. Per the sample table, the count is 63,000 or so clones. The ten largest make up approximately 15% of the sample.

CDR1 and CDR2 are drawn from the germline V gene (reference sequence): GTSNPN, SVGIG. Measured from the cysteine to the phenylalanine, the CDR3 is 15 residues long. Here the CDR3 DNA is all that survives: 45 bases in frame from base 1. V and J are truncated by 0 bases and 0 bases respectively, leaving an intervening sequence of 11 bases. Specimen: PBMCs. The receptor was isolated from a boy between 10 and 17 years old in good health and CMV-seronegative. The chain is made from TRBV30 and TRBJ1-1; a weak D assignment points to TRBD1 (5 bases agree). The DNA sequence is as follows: TGTGCCTGGAGTGTCTGGGGGGTGTTGAACACTGAAGCTTTCTTT. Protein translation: CAWSVWGVLNTEAFF.